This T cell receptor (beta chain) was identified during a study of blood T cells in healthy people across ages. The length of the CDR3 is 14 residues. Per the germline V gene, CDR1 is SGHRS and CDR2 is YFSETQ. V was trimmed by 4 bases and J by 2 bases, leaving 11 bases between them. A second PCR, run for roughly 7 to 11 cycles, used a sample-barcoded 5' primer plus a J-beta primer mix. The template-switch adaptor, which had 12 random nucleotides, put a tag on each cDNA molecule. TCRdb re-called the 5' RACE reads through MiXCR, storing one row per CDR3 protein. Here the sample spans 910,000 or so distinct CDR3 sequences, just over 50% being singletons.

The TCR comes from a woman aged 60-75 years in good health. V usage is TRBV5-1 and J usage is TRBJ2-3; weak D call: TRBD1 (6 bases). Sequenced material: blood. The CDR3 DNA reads TGCGCCAGCAGCCGACAGGTGGACACAGATACGCAGTATTTT. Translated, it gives CASSRQVDTDTQYF. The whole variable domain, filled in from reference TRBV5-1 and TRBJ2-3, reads KAGVTQTPRYLIKTRGQQVTLSCSPISGHRSVSWYQQTPGQGLQFLFEYFSETQRNKGNFPGRFSGRQFSNSRSEMNVSTLELGDSALYLCASSRQVDTDTQYFGPGTRLTVL.